This T cell receptor (beta chain) stems from a study of blood T cell repertoires in COVID-19. TCRdb keeps only in-frame clones here, not all; method: immunoSEQ multiplex PCR. The data contain 250,000 to 350,000 clones, more than 65% of them singletons. Sequencing was carried out using peripheral blood. This receptor was obtained from an older person with COVID-19, enrolled during active disease.

CDR3 sequence (DNA): TGTGCCAGCAGGGTCCGGGAGGGCCAGACGTTCTTC. This translates into CASRVREGQTFF. V is TRBV3-1 (or the pseudogene TRBV3-2) and J is TRBJ2-1, with 8 bases fitting TRBD2. This CDR3 contains 12 residues. The V segment lost 6 bases and the J segment 15 bases; nucleotides outside the gene matches: 10. CDR1 is LGHDT, CDR2 YNNKEL, per germline (reference sequence).